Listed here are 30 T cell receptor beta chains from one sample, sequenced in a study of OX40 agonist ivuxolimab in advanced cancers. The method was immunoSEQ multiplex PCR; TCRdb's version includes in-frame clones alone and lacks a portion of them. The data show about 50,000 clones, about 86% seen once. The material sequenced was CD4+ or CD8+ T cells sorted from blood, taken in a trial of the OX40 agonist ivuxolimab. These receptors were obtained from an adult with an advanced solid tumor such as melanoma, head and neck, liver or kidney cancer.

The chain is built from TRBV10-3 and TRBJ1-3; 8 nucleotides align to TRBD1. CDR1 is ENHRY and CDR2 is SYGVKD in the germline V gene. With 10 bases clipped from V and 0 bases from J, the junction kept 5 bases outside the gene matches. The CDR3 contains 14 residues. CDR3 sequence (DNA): TGTGCCAGCTCCACAGGGGGCTCTGGAAACACCATATATTTT. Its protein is CASSTGGSGNTIYF.

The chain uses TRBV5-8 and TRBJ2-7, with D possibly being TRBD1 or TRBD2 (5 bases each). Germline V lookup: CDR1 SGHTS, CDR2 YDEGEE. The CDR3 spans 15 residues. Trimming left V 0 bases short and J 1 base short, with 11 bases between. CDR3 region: CASSLVGRTSYEQYF. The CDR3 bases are TGTGCCAGCAGCTTGGTGGGACGGACTTCCTACGAGCAGTACTTC. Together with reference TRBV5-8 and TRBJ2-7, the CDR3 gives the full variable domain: EAGVTQSPTHLIKTRGQQATLRCSPISGHTSVYWYQQALGLGLQFLLWYDEGEERNRGNFPPRFSGRQFPNYSSELNVNALELEDSALYLCASSLVGRTSYEQYFGPGTRLTVT.

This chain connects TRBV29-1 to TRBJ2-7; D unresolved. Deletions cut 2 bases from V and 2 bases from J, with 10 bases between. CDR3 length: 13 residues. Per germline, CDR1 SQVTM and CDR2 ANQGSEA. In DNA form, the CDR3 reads TGCAGCGTTGAATCTGGGGTTGCCTACGAGCAGTACTTC. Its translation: CSVESGVAYEQYF.

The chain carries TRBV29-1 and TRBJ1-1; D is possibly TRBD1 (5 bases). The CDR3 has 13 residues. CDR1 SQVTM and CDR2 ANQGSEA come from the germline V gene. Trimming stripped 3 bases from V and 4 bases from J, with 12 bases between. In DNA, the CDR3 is TGCAGCGTTGATGTGGGGCACGGCACTGAAGCTTTCTTT. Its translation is CSVDVGHGTEAFF. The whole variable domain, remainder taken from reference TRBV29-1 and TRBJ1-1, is SAVISQKPSRDICQRGTSLTIQCQVDSQVTMMFWYRQQPGQSLTLIATANQGSEATYESGFVIDKFPISRPNLTFSTLTVSNMSPEDSSIYLCSVDVGHGTEAFFGQGTRLTVV.

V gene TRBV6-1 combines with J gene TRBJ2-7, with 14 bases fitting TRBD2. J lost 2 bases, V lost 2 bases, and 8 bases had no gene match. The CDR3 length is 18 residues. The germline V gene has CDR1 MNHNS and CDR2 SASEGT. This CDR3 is CASSERGTSGGFAYEQYF. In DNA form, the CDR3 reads TGTGCCAGCAGTGAAAGGGGGACTAGCGGGGGTTTTGCCTACGAGCAGTACTTC.

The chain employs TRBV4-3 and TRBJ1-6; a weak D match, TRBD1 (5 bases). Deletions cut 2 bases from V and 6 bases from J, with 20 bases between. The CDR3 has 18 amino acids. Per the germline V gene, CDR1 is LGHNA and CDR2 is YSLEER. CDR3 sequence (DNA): TGCGCCAGCAGCCAAACGGCGGGTCAGGGCCAGGGTAATTCACCCCTCCACTTT. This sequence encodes CASSQTAGQGQGNSPLHF.

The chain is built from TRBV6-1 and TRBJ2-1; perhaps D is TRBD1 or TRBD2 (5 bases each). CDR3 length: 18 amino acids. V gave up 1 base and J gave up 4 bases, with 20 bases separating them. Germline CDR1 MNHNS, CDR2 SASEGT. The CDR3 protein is CASSEVGGFGRVYNEQFF. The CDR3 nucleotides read TGTGCCAGCAGTGAAGTAGGCGGGTTCGGCAGGGTTTACAATGAGCAGTTCTTC.

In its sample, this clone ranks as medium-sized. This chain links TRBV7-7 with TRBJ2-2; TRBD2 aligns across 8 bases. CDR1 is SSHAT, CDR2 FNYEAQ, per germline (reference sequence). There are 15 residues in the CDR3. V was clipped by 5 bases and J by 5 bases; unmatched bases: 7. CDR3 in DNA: TGTGCCAGCAGCCCGACGCGGGGGGTTACCGGGGAGCTGTTTTTT. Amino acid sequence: CASSPTRGVTGELFF.

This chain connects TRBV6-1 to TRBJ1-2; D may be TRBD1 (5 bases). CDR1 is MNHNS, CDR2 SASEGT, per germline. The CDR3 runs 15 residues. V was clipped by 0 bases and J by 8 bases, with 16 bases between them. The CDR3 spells CASSEAGPGPMGYTF. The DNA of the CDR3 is TGTGCCAGCAGTGAAGCCGGACCGGGGCCTATGGGCTACACCTTC.

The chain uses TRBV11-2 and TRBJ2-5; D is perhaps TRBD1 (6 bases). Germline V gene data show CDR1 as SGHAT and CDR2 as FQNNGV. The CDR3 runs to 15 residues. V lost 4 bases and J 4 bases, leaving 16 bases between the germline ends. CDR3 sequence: CASSSAGGRGETQYF. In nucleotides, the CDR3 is TGTGCCAGCAGCTCAGCTGGGGGCCGGGGAGAGACCCAGTACTTC. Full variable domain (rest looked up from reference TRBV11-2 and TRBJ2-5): EAGVAQSPRYKIIEKRQSVAFWCNPISGHATLYWYQQILGQGPKLLIQFQNNGVVDDSQLPKDRFSAERLKGVDSTLKIQPAKLEDSAVYLCASSSAGGRGETQYFGPGTRLLVL.

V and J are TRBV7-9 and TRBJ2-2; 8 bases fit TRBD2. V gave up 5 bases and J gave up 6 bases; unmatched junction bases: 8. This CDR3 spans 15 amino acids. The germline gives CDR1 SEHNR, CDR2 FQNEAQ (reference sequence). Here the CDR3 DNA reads TGTGCCAGCAGCGTCTGGCGGGGGGTTCCCGGGGAGCTGTTTTTT. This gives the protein CASSVWRGVPGELFF.

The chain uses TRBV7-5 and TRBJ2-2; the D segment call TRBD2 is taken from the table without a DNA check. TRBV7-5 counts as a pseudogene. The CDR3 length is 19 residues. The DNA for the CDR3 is TGTGCCAGAAGCCACCGACTAGCGGGGGGCCTCCCGAACACCGGGGAGCTGTTTTTT. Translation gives CARSHRLAGGLPNTGELFF.

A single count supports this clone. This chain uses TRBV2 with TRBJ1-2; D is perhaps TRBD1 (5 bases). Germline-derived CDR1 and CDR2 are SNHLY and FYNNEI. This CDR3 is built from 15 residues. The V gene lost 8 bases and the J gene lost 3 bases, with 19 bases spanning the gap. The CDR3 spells CASAPGGGWDYGYTF. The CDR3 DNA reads TGTGCCAGCGCCCCTGGGGGGGGTTGGGACTATGGCTACACCTTC. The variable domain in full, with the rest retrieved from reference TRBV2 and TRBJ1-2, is EPEVTQTPSHQVTQMGQEVILRCVPISNHLYFYWYRQILGQKVEFLVSFYNNEISEKSEIFDDQFSVERPDGSNFTLKIRSTKLEDSAMYFCASAPGGGWDYGYTFGSGTRLTVV.

CDR3 DNA: TGTGCTAGTGGTTTGACGGGGGGCACAGATACGCAGTATTTT. This translates into CASGLTGGTDTQYF. This chain connects TRBV12-5 to TRBJ2-3; a possible D gene is TRBD2 (6 bases). The CDR3 is made up of 14 amino acids. CDR1 and CDR2 from the germline V gene are LGHNT and FRNRAP. The V end lost 2 bases, the J end lost 1 base, and 7 bases lay between the germline ends.

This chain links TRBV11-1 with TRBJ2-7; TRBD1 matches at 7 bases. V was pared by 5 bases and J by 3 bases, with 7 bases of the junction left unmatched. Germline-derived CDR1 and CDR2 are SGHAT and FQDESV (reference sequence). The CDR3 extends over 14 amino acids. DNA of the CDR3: TGTGCCAGCAGCCCCGGGACAGTCTTCTACGAGCAGTACTTC. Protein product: CASSPGTVFYEQYF.

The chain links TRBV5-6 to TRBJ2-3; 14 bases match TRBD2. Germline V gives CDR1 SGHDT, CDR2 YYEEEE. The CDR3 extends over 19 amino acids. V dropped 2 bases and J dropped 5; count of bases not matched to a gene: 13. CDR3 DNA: TGTGCCAGCAGCTTCGATTTCAGGACTAGCGGGGGGTGGCGAGATACGCAGTATTTT. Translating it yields CASSFDFRTSGGWRDTQYF.

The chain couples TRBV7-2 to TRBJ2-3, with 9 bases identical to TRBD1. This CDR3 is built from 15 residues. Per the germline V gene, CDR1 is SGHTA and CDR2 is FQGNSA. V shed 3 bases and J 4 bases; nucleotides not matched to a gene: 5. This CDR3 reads CASSFTGGNADTQYF. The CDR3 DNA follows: TGTGCCAGCAGCTTCACAGGGGGCAACGCAGATACGCAGTATTTT.

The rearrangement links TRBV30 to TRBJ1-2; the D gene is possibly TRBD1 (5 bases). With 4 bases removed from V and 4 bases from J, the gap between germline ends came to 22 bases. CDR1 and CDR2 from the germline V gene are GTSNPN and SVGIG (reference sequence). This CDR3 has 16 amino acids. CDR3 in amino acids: CAWNPSPGLRPYGYTF. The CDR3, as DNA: TGTGCCTGGAATCCAAGTCCGGGACTCCGACCCTATGGCTACACCTTC.

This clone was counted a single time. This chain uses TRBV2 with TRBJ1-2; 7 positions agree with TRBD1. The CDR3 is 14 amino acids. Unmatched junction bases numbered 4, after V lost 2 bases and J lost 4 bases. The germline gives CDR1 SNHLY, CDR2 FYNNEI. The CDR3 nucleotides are TGTGCCAGCAGTGAAAACAGGGGCGTCTATGGCTACACCTTC. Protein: CASSENRGVYGYTF.

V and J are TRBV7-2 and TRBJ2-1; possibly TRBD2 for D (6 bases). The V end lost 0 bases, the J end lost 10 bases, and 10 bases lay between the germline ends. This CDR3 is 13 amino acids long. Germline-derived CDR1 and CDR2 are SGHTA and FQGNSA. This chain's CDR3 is CASSLARTNEQFF. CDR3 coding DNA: TGTGCCAGCAGCTTAGCCCGGACTAACGAGCAGTTCTTC.

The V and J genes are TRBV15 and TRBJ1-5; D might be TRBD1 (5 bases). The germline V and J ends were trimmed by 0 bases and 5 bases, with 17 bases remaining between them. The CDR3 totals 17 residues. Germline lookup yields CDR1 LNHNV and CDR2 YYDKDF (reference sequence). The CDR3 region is CATSREAGTADYQPQHF. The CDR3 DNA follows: TGTGCCACCAGCAGAGAGGCCGGGACGGCGGATTATCAGCCCCAGCATTTT.

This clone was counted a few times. The CDR3 sequence is CATSRDLGGEQFF. In nucleotides, the CDR3 is TGTGCCACCAGCAGAGATCTTGGCGGGGAGCAGTTCTTC. The chain is built from TRBV15 and TRBJ2-1, with a tentative D call TRBD2 (5 bases). Germline V gives CDR1 LNHNV, CDR2 YYDKDF (reference sequence). The V end was cut by 0 bases, the J end by 10 bases, with 10 bases between. The CDR3 has 13 amino acids.

The CDR3 here is CASSSGYQETQYF. The CDR3 bases are TGTGCCAGCAGCTCAGGGTACCAAGAGACCCAGTACTTC. The chain uses TRBV11-1 and TRBJ2-5; TRBD1 might be the D (5 bases). Looked up from germline, CDR1 is SGHAT and CDR2 is FQDESV (reference sequence). The CDR3 is 13 amino acids. Trimming cost V 4 bases and J 0 bases, with 6 bases left between them.

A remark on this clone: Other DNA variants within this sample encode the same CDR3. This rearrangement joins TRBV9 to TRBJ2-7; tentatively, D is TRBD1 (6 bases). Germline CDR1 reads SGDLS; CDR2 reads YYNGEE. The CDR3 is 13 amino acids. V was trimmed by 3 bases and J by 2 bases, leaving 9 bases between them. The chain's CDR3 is CASSARDTYEQYF. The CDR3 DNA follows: TGTGCCAGCAGCGCCAGGGACACCTACGAGCAGTACTTC.

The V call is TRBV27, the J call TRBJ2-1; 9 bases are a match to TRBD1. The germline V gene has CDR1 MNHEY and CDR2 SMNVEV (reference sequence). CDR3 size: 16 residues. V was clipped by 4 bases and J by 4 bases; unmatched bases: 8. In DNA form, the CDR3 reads TGTGCCAGCAGTTGGAGGACAGGGGCGCGATACAATGAGCAGTTCTTC. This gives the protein CASSWRTGARYNEQFF.

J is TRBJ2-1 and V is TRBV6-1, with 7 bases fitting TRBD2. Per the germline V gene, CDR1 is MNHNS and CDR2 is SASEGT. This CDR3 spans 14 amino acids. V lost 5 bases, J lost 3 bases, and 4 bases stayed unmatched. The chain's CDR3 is CASSRAGIYNEQFF. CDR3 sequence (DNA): TGTGCCAGCAGTAGAGCGGGGATCTACAATGAGCAGTTCTTC.

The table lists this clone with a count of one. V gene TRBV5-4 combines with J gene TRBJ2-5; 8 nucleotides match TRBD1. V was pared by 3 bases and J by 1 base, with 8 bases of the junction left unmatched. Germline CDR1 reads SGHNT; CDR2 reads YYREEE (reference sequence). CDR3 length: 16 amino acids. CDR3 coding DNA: TGTGCCAGCAGCTGGGAGCAGGGGGCGCGCCAAGAGACCCAGTACTTC. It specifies CASSWEQGARQETQYF.

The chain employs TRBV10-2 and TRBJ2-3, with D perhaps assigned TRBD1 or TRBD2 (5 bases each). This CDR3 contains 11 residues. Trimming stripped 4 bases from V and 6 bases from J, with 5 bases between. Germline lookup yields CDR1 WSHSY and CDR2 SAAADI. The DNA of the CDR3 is TGCGCCAGCAGTGGGGGGGATACGCAGTATTTT. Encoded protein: CASSGGDTQYF.

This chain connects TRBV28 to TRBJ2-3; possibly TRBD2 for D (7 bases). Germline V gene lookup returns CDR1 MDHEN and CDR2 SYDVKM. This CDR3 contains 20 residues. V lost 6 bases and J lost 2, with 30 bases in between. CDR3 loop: CASRPLTSRRGGGHTDTQYF. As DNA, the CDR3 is TGTGCCAGCAGACCCCTTACTAGTAGGAGGGGGGGAGGGCACACAGATACGCAGTATTTT. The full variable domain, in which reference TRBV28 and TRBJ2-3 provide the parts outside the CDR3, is DVKVTQSSRYLVKRTGEKVFLECVQDMDHENMFWYRQDPGLGLRLIYFSYDVKMKEKGDIPEGYSVSREKKERFSLILESASTNQTSMYLCASRPLTSRRGGGHTDTQYFGPGTRLTVL.

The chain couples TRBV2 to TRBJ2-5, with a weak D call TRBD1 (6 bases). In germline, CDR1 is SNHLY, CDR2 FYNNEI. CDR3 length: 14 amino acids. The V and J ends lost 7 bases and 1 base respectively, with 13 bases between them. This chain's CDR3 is CASTGVGPQETQYF. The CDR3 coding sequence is TGTGCCAGCACAGGGGTTGGACCCCAAGAGACCCAGTACTTC.